This T cell receptor (beta chain) emerged from a study of T cells in Graves' hyperthyroidism and ophthalmopathy. Study-wide results and caveats: A 13 V-J signature model discriminated ophthalmopathy versus stable hyperthyroidism.

Notes on this clonotype: The antigen is undetermined. The junction departs from the called germline gene at one end, perhaps through a read error.

CDR1 is SGHRS and CDR2 is YFSETQ in the germline V gene. CDR3 length equals 13 residues. Amplified TCR beta CDR3 regions derived from RNA transcripts. With the HTBI primer set, the TCR CDR3 went through a first round of RT-PCR. Using its own MiXCR run on the multiplex PCR reads, TCRdb lists one record per CDR3 protein. The sample lists some 440,000 distinct CDR3 sequences; 15% to 19% were seen once. Graves' hyperthyroidism qualified as stable when ophthalmopathy did not progress within 18 months. The hyperthyroidism patients had all been newly diagnosed, and their disease duration was under 2 months. Their ages ranged from 18 to 65 years. This sample holds PBMCs from around 9.9 ml fresh peripheral blood.

J is TRBJ2-1 and V is TRBV5-1, with TRBD1 identical over 9 bases. The TCR was taken from a woman aged 18-35 years with Graves' hyperthyroidism. The sample taken for sequencing was blood. The DNA for the CDR3 is TGCGCCAGCAGCTTGGCCGGGACAGGGTCGGGGCTCTTC. It encodes CASSLAGTGSGLF.